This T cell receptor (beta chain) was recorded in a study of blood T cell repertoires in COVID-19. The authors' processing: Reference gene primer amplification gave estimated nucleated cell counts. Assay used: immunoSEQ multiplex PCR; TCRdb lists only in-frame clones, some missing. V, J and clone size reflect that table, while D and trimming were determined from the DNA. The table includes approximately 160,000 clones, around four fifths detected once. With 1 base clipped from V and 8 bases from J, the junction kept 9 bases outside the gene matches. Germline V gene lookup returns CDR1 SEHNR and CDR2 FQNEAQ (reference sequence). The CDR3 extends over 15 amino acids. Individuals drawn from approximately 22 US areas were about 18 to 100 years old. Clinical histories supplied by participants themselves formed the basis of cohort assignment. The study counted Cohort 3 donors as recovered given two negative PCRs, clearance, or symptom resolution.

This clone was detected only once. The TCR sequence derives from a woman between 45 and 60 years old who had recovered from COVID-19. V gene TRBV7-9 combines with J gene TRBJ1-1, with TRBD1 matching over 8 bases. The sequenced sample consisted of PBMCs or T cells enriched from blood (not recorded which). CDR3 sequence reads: CASSLGDRGSREAFF. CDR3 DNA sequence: TGTGCCAGCAGCTTAGGAGACAGGGGCTCTAGGGAAGCTTTCTTT.